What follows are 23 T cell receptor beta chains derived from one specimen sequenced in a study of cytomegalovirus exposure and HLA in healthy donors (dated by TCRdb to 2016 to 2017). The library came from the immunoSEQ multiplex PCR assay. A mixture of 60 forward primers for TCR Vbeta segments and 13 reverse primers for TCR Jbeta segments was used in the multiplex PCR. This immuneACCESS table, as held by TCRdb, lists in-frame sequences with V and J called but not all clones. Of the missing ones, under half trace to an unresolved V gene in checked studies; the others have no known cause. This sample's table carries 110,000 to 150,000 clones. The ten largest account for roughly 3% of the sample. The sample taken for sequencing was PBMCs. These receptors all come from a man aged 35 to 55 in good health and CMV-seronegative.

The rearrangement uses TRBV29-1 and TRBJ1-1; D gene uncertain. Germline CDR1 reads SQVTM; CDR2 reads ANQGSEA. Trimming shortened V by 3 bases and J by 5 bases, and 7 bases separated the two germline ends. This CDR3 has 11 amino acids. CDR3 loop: CSVDSMTEAFF. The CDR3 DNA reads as TGCAGCGTTGATAGTATGACTGAAGCTTTCTTT.

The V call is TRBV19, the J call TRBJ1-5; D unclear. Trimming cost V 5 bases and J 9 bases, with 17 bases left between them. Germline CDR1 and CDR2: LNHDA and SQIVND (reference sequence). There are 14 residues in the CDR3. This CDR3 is CASSPRVVSSPQHF. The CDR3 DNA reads TGTGCCAGTAGTCCGAGGGTAGTTTCCTCGCCCCAGCATTTT. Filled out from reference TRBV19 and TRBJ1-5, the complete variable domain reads DGGITQSPKYLFRKEGQNVTLSCEQNLNHDAMYWYRQDPGQGLRLIYYSQIVNDFQKGDIAEGYSVSREKKESFPLTVTSAQKNPTAFYLCASSPRVVSSPQHFGDGTRLSIL.

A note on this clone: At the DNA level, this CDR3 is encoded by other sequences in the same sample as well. In DNA, the CDR3 is TGCGCCAGCAGCCCGGGACAGGGTGGCTATGGCTACACCTTC. This sequence encodes CASSPGQGGYGYTF. J is TRBJ1-2 and V is TRBV5-1, with 9 bases matching TRBD1. J lost 4 bases, V lost 4 bases, and 5 bases had no gene match. Germline V gene lookup returns CDR1 SGHRS and CDR2 YFSETQ. The CDR3 length is 14 residues.

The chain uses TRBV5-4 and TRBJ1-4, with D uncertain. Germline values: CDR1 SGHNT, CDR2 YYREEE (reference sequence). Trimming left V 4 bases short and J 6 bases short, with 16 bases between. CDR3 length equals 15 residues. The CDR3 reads CASSLGGRVDEKLFF. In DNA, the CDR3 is TGTGCCAGCAGCCTGGGCGGGAGGGTCGATGAAAAACTGTTTTTT.

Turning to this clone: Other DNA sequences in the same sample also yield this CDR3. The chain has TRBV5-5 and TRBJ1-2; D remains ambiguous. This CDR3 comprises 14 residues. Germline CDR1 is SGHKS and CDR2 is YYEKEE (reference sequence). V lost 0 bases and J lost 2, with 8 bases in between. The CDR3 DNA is TGTGCCAGCAGCTTGGGTGGGGAGAACTATGGCTACACCTTC. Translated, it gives CASSLGGENYGYTF.

This CDR3 is CASSEQGTGAYEQYF. The CDR3 DNA reads as TGTGCCAGCAGTGAGCAAGGGACAGGGGCGTACGAGCAGTACTTC. V and J are TRBV2 and TRBJ2-7; 10 bases line up with TRBD1. V dropped 3 bases and J dropped 4; count of bases not matched to a gene: 6. Germline-derived CDR1 and CDR2 are SNHLY and FYNNEI. This CDR3 region has 15 residues.

The CDR3 bases are TGCGCCAGCAGCCAACCCAGCCCGGGGGGCACTGAAGCTTTCTTT. Translation: CASSQPSPGGTEAFF. The V gene is TRBV4-1, the J gene TRBJ1-1; tentatively, D is TRBD1 (5 bases). The CDR3 runs to 15 residues. CDR1 and CDR2 from the germline V gene are MGHRA and YSYEKL. V was cut by 2 bases and J by 4 bases, with 14 bases left in between.

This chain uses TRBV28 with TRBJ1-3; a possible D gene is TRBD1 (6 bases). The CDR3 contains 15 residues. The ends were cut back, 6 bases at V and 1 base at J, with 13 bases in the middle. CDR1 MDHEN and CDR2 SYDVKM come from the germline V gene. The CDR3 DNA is TGTGCCAGCAGACCCACAGGGCTATCTGGAAACACCATATATTTT. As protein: CASRPTGLSGNTIYF.

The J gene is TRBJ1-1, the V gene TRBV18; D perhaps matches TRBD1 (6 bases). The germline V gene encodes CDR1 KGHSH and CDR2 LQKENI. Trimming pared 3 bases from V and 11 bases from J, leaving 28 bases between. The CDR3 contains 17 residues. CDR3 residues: CASSPRGRGFTWGSAFF. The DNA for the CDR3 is TGTGCCAGCTCACCCCGGGGCAGGGGCTTTACTTGGGGGTCGGCTTTCTTT.

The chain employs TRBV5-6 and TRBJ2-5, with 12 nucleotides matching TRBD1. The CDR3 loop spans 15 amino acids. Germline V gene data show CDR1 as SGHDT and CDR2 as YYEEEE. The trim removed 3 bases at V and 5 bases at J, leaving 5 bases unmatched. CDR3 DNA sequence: TGTGCCAGCAGCTCGGGGACAGGGGGCGCGGAGACCCAGTACTTC. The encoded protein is CASSSGTGGAETQYF. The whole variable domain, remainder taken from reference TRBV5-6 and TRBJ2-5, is DAGVTQSPTHLIKTRGQQVTLRCSPKSGHDTVSWYQQALGQGPQFIFQYYEEEERQRGNFPDRFSGHQFPNYSSELNVNALLLGDSALYLCASSSGTGGAETQYFGPGTRLLVL.

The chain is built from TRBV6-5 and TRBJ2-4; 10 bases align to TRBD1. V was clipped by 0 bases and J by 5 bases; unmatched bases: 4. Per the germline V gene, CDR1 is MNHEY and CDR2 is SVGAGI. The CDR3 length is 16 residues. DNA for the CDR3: TGTGCCAGCAGTTACTCTGGGACAGGGGCCCAAAACATTCAGTACTTC. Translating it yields CASSYSGTGAQNIQYF.

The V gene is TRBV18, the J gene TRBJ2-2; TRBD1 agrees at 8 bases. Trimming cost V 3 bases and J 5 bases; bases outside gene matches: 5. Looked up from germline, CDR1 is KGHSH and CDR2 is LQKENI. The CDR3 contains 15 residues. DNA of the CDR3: TGTGCCAGCTCACCCGGGACAGGAGTGACCGGGGAGCTGTTTTTT. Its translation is CASSPGTGVTGELFF.

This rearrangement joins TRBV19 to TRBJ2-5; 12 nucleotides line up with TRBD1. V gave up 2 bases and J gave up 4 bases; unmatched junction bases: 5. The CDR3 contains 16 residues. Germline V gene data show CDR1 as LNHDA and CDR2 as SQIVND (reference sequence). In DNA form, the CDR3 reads TGTGCCAGTAGTATAACCGGGACAGGGGGCAGAGAGACCCAGTACTTC. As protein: CASSITGTGGRETQYF.

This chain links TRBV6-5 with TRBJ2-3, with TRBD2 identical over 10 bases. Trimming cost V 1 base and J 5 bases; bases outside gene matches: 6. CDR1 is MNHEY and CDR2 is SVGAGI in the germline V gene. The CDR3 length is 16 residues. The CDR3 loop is CASSYFSGGSGDTQYF. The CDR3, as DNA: TGTGCCAGCAGTTACTTTAGCGGGGGGTCAGGAGATACGCAGTATTTT.

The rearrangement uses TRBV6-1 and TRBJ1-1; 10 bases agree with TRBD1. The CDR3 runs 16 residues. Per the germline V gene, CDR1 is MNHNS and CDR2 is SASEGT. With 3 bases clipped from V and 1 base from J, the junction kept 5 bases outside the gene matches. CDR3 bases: TGTGCCAGCAGTGATGACAGGGGGCAGAGGAACACTGAAGCTTTCTTT. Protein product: CASSDDRGQRNTEAFF.

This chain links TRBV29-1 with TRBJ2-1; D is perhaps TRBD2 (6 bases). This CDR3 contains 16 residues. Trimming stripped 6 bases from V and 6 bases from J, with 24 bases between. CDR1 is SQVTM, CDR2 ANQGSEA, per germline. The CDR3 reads CSVPPASMGGTNEQFF. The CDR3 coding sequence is TGCAGCGTCCCGCCGGCCTCGATGGGGGGAACCAATGAGCAGTTCTTC.

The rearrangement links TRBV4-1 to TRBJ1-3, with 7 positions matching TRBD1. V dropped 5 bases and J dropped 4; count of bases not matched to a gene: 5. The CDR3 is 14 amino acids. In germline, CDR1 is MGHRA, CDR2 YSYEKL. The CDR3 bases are TGCGCCAGCAGCGAGACAGGGTCAGGAAACACCATATATTTT. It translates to CASSETGSGNTIYF.

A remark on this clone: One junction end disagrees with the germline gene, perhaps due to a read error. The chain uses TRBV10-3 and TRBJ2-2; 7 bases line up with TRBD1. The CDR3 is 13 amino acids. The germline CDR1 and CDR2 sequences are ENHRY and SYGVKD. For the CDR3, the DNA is TGTGCCGTCAGACAGGGACCCACCGGGGAGCTGTTTTTT. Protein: CAVRQGPTGELFF.

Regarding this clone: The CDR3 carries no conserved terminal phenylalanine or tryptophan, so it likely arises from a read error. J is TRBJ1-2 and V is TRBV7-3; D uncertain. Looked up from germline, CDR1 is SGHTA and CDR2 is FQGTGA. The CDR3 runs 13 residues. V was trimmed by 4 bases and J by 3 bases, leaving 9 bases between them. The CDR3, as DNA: TGTGCCAGCAGCTCGGACCCTGACTATGGCTACACCCTC. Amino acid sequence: CASSSDPDYGYTL.

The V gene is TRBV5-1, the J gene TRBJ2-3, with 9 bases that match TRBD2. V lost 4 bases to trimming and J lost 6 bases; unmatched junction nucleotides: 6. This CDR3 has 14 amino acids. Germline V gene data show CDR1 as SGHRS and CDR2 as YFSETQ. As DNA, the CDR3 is TGCGCCAGCAGCGTCCAGCGGGGGGAGGATACGCAGTATTTT. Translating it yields CASSVQRGEDTQYF.

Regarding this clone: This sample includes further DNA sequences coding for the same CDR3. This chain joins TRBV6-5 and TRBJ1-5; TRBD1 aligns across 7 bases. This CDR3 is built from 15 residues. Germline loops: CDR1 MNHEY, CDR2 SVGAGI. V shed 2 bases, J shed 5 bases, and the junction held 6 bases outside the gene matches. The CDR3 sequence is CASSYRGGGDQPQHF. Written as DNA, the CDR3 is TGTGCCAGCAGTTACCGAGGAGGGGGCGATCAGCCCCAGCATTTT.

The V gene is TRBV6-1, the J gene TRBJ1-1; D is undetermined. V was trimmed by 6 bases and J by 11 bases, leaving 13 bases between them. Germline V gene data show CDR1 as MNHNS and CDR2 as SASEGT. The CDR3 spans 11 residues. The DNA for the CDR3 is TGTGCCAGCAGCCTACAGATCAATGCTTTCTTT. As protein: CASSLQINAFF.

CDR3 bases: TGTGCCAGCAGTCCATTCCCCGGGAATCAGCCCCAGCATTTT. It yields the protein CASSPFPGNQPQHF. The gene calls are TRBV6-5 and TRBJ1-5; D ambiguous. There are 14 residues in the CDR3. Germline CDR1 reads MNHEY; CDR2 reads SVGAGI. The V gene lost 5 bases and the J gene lost 4 bases, with 12 bases spanning the gap.